This T cell receptor beta chain was recovered during a study of T cells in tumors after PD-1 blockade. The method was immunoSEQ multiplex PCR; TCRdb's version includes in-frame clones alone and lacks a portion of them. This table has under 4,500 clones, around 67% appearing once. Time point given: first of two pre-therapy site-matched biopsies about two months apart. The same primary tumor site was biopsied both before and after PD-1 blockade. CDR1 is GTSNPN and CDR2 is SVGIG in the germline V gene (reference sequence). The CDR3 totals 13 residues. Between the trimmed V and J ends, which lost 2 bases and 0 bases, there was a span of 8 bases.

The rearrangement uses TRBV30 and TRBJ2-7; the D is unclear. The source was tumor tissue, collected before anti-PD-1 treatment. This TCR was sampled from a human donor with basal cell carcinoma. CDR3 in amino acids: CAWSFGGSYEQYF. The DNA of the CDR3 is TGTGCCTGGAGTTTTGGCGGCTCCTACGAGCAGTACTTC.